Presented here are 18 T cell receptor beta chains from one specimen sequenced in a study of Ad26.COV2.S vaccination and SARS-CoV-2 variants (dated by TCRdb to the early 2020s). The treatment or condition label for this specimen denotes: 15 to 20 received Ad26.COV2.S at low or high dose, single or two shots; roughly 5 received placebo; per-sample allocation not given. Repertoires of vaccine and placebo recipients were sequenced from samples collected on day 63 after the first injection. Library creation used the immunoSEQ multiplex PCR assay. TCRdb took over this immuneACCESS table, retaining in-frame rearrangements with V and J assigned. Such tables are incomplete; in checked studies, under half of the missing clones stem from an unresolved V gene, and the remainder is unexplained. The sample table lists hundreds of thousands of clones, roughly 90% of them with a count of one. The ten largest clones capture over 1.3% of the sample.

The sequences come from peripheral blood, collected in a trial of Ad26.COV2.S vaccine versus placebo. The receptors come from a person between 18 and 65 years old who received the Ad26.COV2.S COVID-19 vaccine or a placebo.

This chain joins TRBV20-1 and TRBJ1-5; 10 nucleotides agree with TRBD1. With V trimmed by 3 bases and J by 2 bases, 4 bases remained unmatched. The length of the CDR3 is 15 residues. Germline lookup yields CDR1 DFQATT and CDR2 SNEGSKA (reference sequence). The CDR3 sequence: CSASRGTGGNQPQHF. CDR3 DNA: TGCAGTGCTAGTAGAGGGACAGGGGGCAATCAGCCCCAGCATTTT.

This clone was seen only once. J is TRBJ2-5 and V is TRBV6-5; D remains ambiguous. Germline V gives CDR1 MNHEY, CDR2 SVGAGI. The length of the CDR3 is 11 residues. Trimming cost V 1 base and J 5 bases, with 2 bases left between them. CDR3 in amino acids: CASSYWETQYF. CDR3 sequence (DNA): TGTGCCAGCAGTTACTGGGAGACCCAGTACTTC.

The rearrangement links TRBV5-1 to TRBJ2-3; 9 bases agree with TRBD2. Germline V gene data show CDR1 as SGHRS and CDR2 as YFSETQ. CDR3 length equals 16 residues. V was pared by 0 bases and J by 2 bases, with 4 bases of the junction left unmatched. The CDR3 loop reads CASSLGLAELTDTQYF. Written as DNA, the CDR3 is TGCGCCAGCAGCTTGGGACTAGCGGAGCTCACAGATACGCAGTATTTT.

The chain recombines TRBV7-3 with TRBJ1-1; 8 bases fit TRBD1. The germline CDR1 and CDR2 sequences are SGHTA and FQGTGA. The CDR3 consists of 14 residues. Losses at the gene ends were 5 bases for V and 5 bases for J; bases not matched to a gene: 7. CDR3 nucleotides: TGTGCCAGCAGCCGAGGACAGGGAACGACTGAAGCTTTCTTT. This translates into CASSRGQGTTEAFF.

About this clone itself: Within the sample, other DNA sequences also encode this same CDR3. The J gene is TRBJ2-7, the V gene TRBV3-1 (or the pseudogene TRBV3-2); TRBD2 matches at 14 bases. The CDR3 is 15 amino acids. The junction had 2 bases not matched to a gene; V was cut back by 4 bases and J by 3 bases. Germline assignment: CDR1 LGHDT and CDR2 YNNKEL (reference sequence). The CDR3 sequence is CASSPGLAGGYEQYF. In DNA form, the CDR3 reads TGTGCCAGCAGCCCCGGACTAGCGGGAGGCTACGAGCAGTACTTC.

This chain links TRBV6-6 with TRBJ1-2, with D unclear. Per germline, CDR1 MNHNY and CDR2 SVGAGI (reference sequence). This CDR3 has 14 amino acids. V lost 2 bases to trimming and J lost 4 bases, with 11 bases between them. CDR3 bases: TGTGCCAGCAGTTACAGTCGGCAGTCCTATGGCTACACCTTC. It yields the protein CASSYSRQSYGYTF.

This clone showed up just once. The V call is TRBV30, the J call TRBJ1-3; D gene unclear. The CDR3 length is 13 residues. Germline CDR1 and CDR2: GTSNPN and SVGIG (reference sequence). Trimming cost V 3 bases and J 0 bases, with 6 bases left between them. The CDR3 here is CAWSEGSGNTIYF. CDR3 nucleotides: TGTGCCTGGAGCGAGGGCTCTGGAAACACCATATATTTT.

The chain combines TRBV24-1 with TRBJ2-1, with a tentative D call TRBD1 (6 bases). V lost 3 bases and J lost 0, with 8 bases in between. The CDR3 runs to 15 residues. From germline, CDR1 is KGHDR and CDR2 SFDVKD. CDR3 nucleotide sequence: TGTGCCACCAGTGATCCGGGACACTCCTACAATGAGCAGTTCTTC. As protein: CATSDPGHSYNEQFF.

The rearrangement joins TRBV11-2 to TRBJ2-3, with a weak D call TRBD1 (5 bases). The CDR3 contains 13 residues. V gave up 4 bases and J gave up 10 bases, with 15 bases separating them. Germline V gene sequence: CDR1 SGHAT, CDR2 FQNNGV. The CDR3 DNA reads TGTGCCAGCAGCTCCCTAGGGGATGGCGCGCAGTATTTT. It encodes CASSSLGDGAQYF. The full variable domain, rest sourced from reference TRBV11-2 and TRBJ2-3, is EAGVAQSPRYKIIEKRQSVAFWCNPISGHATLYWYQQILGQGPKLLIQFQNNGVVDDSQLPKDRFSAERLKGVDSTLKIQPAKLEDSAVYLCASSSLGDGAQYFGPGTRLTVL.

V gene TRBV18 combines with J gene TRBJ1-6; unclear D gene. Trimming took 2 bases from V and 8 from J, leaving 10 bases between them. The CDR3 totals 14 residues. In germline, CDR1 is KGHSH, CDR2 LQKENI. CDR3 DNA sequence: TGTGCCAGCTCACCAAAAGGGCAGGATTCACCCCTCCACTTT. Translating it yields CASSPKGQDSPLHF.

The rearrangement links TRBV9 to TRBJ2-7; 9 bases are a match to TRBD2. The CDR3 has 13 amino acids. V trimming: 4 bases; J trimming: 6 bases; junction bases outside the gene matches: 5. Germline V lookup: CDR1 SGDLS, CDR2 YYNGEE. This CDR3 reads CASSIGTSSEQYF. The CDR3 nucleotides read TGTGCCAGCAGCATCGGGACTAGCTCCGAGCAGTACTTC.

The chain recombines TRBV14 with TRBJ2-1; 7 nucleotides align to TRBD2. In germline, CDR1 is SGHDN, CDR2 FVKESK. V was clipped by 0 bases and J by 0 bases; unmatched bases: 5. There are 17 residues in the CDR3. The CDR3 DNA sequence: TGTGCCAGCAGCCAAGATACAACTAGCGTCTCCTACAATGAGCAGTTCTTC. It codes for CASSQDTTSVSYNEQFF.

This clone was seen a single time. The rearrangement joins TRBV18 to TRBJ1-5, with 7 bases matching TRBD1. Germline lookup yields CDR1 KGHSH and CDR2 LQKENI. With V trimmed by 0 bases and J by 2 bases, 7 bases remained unmatched. CDR3 length: 17 amino acids. The CDR3 DNA reads TGTGCCAGCTCACCACCCAACAGTCAGGGGGGCAATCAGCCCCAGCATTTT. It translates to CASSPPNSQGGNQPQHF.

The J gene is TRBJ2-1, the V gene TRBV7-8; 12 nucleotides align to TRBD2. Trimming removed 5 bases from V and 5 bases from J; junction bases left unmatched: 4. The CDR3 contains 15 residues. The germline V gene encodes CDR1 SGHVS and CDR2 FQNEAQ. Written as DNA, the CDR3 is TGTGCCAGCAGCCAGACTAGCGGGAGCCACAATGAGCAGTTCTTC. Encoded protein: CASSQTSGSHNEQFF.

The chain employs TRBV5-5 and TRBJ2-7; D call uncertain. Germline CDR1 and CDR2: SGHKS and YYEKEE (reference sequence). Trimming took 0 bases from V and 4 from J, leaving 11 bases between them. The CDR3 totals 14 residues. CDR3 DNA sequence: TGTGCCAGCAGCTTGGGGCAGCCCCAATACGAGCAGTACTTC. Residues: CASSLGQPQYEQYF.

V is TRBV19 and J is TRBJ2-3; D is uncertain. Germline V gene lookup returns CDR1 LNHDA and CDR2 SQIVND (reference sequence). Trimming left V 5 bases short and J 0 bases short, with 3 bases between. The CDR3 has 12 amino acids. CDR3 sequence: CASSGSTDTQYF. The DNA for the CDR3 is TGTGCCAGTAGTGGTAGCACAGATACGCAGTATTTT.

Concerning this clone: At the DNA level, this CDR3 is encoded by other sequences in the same sample as well. The chain has TRBV27 and TRBJ2-7; no clear D. V was shortened by 3 bases and J by 2 bases, with 8 bases between the two germline ends. CDR1 MNHEY and CDR2 SMNVEV come from the germline V gene (reference sequence). The CDR3 consists of 13 residues. The CDR3 DNA reads TGTGCCAGCAGTTTGTCAGAAACCTACGAGCAGTACTTC. Its translation is CASSLSETYEQYF.

This sequence joins TRBV5-1 and TRBJ2-1, with 9 bases matching TRBD2. CDR1 is SGHRS, CDR2 YFSETQ, per germline. The CDR3 totals 15 residues. The junction had 1 base not matched to a gene; V was cut back by 0 bases and J by 3 bases. CDR3 in amino acids: CASSLVAGVYNEQFF. The CDR3 DNA sequence: TGCGCCAGCAGCTTGGTAGCGGGAGTCTACAATGAGCAGTTCTTC.